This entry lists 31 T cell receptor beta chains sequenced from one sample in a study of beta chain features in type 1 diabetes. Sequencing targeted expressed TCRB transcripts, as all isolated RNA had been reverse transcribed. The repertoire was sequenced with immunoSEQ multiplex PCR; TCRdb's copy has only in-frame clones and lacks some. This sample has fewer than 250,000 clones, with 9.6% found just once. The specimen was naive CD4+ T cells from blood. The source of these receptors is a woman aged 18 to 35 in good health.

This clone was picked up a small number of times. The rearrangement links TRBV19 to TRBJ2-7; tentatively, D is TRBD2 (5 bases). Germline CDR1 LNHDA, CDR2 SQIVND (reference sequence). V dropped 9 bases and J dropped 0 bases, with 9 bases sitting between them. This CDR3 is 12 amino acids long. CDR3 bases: TGTGCCAGCGCTAGCCCCTCCTACGAGCAGTACTTC. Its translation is CASASPSYEQYF. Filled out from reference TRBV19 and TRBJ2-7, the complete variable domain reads DGGITQSPKYLFRKEGQNVTLSCEQNLNHDAMYWYRQDPGQGLRLIYYSQIVNDFQKGDIAEGYSVSREKKESFPLTVTSAQKNPTAFYLCASASPSYEQYFGPGTRLTVT.

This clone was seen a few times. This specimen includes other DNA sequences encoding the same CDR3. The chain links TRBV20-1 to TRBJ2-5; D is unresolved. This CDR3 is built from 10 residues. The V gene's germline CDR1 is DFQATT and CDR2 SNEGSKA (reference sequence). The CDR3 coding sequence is TGCAGCGCTGTGTCGGGGACCCAGTACTTC. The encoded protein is CSAVSGTQYF.

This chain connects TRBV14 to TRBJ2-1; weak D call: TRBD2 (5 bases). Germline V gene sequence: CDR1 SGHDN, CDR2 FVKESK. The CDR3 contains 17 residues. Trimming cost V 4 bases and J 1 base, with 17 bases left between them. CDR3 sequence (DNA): TGTGCCAGCAGCCCCGAGAGGTGGGAGCGGTCCTACAATGAGCAGTTCTTC. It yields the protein CASSPERWERSYNEQFF.

For the CDR3, the DNA is TGTGCCAGCAGCGTAGGACTTGACAGGGTCAATTCACCCCTCCACTTT. It codes for CASSVGLDRVNSPLHF. The rearrangement links TRBV9 to TRBJ1-6; TRBD1 agrees at 7 bases. The germline V gene has CDR1 SGDLS and CDR2 YYNGEE. After removal of 0 bases from V and 7 bases from J, the junction contained 7 bases not matched to a gene. The CDR3 has 16 amino acids.

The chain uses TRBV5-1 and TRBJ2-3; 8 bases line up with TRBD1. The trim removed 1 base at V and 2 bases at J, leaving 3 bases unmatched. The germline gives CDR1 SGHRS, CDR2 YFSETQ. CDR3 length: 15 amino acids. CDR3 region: CASSLTTGVTDTQYF. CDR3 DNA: TGCGCCAGCAGCTTGACGACAGGGGTCACAGATACGCAGTATTTT.

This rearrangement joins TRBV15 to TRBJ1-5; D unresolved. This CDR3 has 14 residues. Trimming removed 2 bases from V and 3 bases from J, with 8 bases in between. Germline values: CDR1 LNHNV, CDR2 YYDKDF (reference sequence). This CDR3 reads CATSRFGDNQPQHF. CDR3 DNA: TGTGCCACCAGCAGATTCGGGGACAATCAGCCCCAGCATTTT.

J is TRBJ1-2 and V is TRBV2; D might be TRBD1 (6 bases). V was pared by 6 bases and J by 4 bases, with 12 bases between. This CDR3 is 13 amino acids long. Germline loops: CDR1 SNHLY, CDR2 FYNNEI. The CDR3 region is CASRRQDLYGYTF. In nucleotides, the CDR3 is TGTGCCAGCAGGAGACAGGACCTCTATGGCTACACCTTC.

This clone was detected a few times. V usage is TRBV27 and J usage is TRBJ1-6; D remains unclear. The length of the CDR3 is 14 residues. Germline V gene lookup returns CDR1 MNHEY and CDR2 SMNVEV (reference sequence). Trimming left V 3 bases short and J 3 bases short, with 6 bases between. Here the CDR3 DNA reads TGTGCCAGCAGTTTTCGGGGCTATAATTCACCCCTCCACTTT. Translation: CASSFRGYNSPLHF.

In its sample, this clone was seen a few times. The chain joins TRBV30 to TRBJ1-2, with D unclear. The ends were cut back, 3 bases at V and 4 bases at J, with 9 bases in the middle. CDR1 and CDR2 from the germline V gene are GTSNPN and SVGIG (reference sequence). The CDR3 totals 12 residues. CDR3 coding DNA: TGTGCCTGGAGCACAGCTGGCTATGGCTACACCTTC. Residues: CAWSTAGYGYTF.

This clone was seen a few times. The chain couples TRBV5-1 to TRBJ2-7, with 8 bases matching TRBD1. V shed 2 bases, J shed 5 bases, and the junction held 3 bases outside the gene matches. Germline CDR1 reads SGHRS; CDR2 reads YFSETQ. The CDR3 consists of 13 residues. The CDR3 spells CASSFTGGNEQYF. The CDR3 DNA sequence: TGCGCCAGCAGCTTTACAGGGGGAAACGAGCAGTACTTC.

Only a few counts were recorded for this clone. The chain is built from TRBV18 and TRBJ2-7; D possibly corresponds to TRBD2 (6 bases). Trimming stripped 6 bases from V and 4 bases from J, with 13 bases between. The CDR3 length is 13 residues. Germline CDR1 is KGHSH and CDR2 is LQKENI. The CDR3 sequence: CASSPEGKYEQYF. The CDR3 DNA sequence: TGTGCCAGCTCCCCGGAGGGCAAGTACGAGCAGTACTTC.

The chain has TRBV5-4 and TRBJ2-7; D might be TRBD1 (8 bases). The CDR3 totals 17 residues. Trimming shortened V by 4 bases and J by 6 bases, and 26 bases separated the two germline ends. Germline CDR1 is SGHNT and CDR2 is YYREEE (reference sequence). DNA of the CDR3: TGTGCCAGCAGCCCATATCCACAGGGGGGGGTGGAGGGCGAGCAGTACTTC. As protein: CASSPYPQGGVEGEQYF.

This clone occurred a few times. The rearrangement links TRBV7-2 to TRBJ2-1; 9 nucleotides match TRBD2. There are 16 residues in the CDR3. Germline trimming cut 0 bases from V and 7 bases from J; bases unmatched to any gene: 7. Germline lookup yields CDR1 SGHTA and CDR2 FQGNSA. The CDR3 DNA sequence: TGTGCCAGCAGCTTAGCCGGACTAGCGTTTAGGAATGAGCAGTTCTTC. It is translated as CASSLAGLAFRNEQFF.

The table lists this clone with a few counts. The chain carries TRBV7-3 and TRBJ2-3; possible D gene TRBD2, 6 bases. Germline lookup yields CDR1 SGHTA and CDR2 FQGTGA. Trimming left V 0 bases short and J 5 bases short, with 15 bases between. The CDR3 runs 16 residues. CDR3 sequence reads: CASSLTRDPPGDTQYF. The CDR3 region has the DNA TGTGCCAGCAGCTTAACGCGGGACCCGCCCGGAGATACGCAGTATTTT.

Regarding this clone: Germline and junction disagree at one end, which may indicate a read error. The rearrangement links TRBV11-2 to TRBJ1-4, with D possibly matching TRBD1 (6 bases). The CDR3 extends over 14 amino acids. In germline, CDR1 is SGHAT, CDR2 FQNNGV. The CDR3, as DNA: TGTGCCAGCAACTTATACGCAGGGGTTGGAAAACTGTTTTTT. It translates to CASNLYAGVGKLFF.

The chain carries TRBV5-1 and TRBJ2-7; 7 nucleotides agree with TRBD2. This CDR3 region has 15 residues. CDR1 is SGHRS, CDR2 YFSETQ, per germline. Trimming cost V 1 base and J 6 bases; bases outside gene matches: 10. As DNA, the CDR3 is TGCGCCAGCAGCTTGAGGGAGGGAGACGCTTCCGAGCAGTACTTC. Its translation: CASSLREGDASEQYF.

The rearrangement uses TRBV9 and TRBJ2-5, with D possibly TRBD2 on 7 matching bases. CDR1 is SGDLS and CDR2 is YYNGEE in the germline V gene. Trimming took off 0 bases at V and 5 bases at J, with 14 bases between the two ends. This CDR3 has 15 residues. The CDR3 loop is CASSVAPGGVETQYF. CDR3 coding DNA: TGTGCCAGCAGCGTAGCTCCGGGGGGCGTTGAGACCCAGTACTTC.

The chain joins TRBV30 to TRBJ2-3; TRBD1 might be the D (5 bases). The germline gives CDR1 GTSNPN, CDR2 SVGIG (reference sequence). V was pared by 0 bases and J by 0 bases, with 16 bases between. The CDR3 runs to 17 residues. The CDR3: CAWSVIRQTASTDTQYF. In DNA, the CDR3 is TGTGCCTGGAGTGTAATCCGACAGACCGCCAGCACAGATACGCAGTATTTT.

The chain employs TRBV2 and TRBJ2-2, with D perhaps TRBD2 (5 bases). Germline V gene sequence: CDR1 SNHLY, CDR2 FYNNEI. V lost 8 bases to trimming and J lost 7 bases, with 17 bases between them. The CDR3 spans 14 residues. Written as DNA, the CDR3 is TGTGCCAGCCAGGACTTGCAACGGGACGGGGAGCTGTTTTTT. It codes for CASQDLQRDGELFF.

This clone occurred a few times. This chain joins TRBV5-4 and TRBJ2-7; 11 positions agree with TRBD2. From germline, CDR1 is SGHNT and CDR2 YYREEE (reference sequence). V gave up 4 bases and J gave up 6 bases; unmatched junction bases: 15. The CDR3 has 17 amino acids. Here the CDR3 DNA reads TGTGCCAGCAGCGGAGGACTAGCGGGCCCAGGGTCGGGCGAGCAGTACTTC. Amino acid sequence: CASSGGLAGPGSGEQYF.

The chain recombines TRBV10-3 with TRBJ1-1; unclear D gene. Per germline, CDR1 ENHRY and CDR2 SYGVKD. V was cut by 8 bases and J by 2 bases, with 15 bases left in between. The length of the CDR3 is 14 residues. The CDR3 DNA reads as TGTGCCATCGCCCGGAGGCCGGATAACACTGAAGCTTTCTTT. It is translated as CAIARRPDNTEAFF.

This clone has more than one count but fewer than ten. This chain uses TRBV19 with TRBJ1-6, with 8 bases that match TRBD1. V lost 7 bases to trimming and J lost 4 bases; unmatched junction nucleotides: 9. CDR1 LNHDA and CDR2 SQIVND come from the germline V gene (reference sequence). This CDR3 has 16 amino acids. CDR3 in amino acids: CASTARGQAYNSPLHF. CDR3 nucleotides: TGTGCCAGTACCGCCCGGGGACAGGCATATAATTCACCCCTCCACTTT.

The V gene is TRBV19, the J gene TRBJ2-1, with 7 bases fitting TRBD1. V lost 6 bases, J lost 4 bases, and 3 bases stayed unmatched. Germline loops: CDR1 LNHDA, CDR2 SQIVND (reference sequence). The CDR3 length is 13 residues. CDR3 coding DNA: TGTGCCAGTAGGGGACAGCTATACAATGAGCAGTTCTTC. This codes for CASRGQLYNEQFF.

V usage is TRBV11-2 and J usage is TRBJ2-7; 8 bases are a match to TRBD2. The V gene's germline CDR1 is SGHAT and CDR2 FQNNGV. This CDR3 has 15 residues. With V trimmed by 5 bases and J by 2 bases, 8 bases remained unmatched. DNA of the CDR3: TGTGCCAGCAGCCCGTACGGGGGGGGACCCTACGAGCAGTACTTC. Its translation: CASSPYGGGPYEQYF.

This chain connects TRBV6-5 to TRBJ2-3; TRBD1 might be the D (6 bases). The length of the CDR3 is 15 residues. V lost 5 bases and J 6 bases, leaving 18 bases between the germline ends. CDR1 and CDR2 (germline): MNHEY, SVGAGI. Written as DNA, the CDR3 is TGTGCCAGCAGTAAAAGGCGCGGTACAGGGGATACGCAGTATTTT. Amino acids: CASSKRRGTGDTQYF.

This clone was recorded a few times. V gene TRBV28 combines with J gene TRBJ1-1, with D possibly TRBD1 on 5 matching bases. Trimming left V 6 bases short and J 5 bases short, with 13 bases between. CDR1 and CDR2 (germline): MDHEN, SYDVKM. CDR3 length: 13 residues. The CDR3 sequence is CASSLGRGTEAFF. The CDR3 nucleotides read TGTGCCAGCAGCCTGGGGCGGGGGACTGAAGCTTTCTTT. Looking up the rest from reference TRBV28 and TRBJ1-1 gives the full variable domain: DVKVTQSSRYLVKRTGEKVFLECVQDMDHENMFWYRQDPGLGLRLIYFSYDVKMKEKGDIPEGYSVSREKKERFSLILESASTNQTSMYLCASSLGRGTEAFFGQGTRLTVV.

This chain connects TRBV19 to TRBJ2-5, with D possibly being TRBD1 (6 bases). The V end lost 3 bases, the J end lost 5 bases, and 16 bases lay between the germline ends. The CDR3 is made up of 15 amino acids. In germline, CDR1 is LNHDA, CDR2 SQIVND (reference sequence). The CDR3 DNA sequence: TGTGCCAGTAGTATCGACCCGGGACAACGGGAGACCCAGTACTTC. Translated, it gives CASSIDPGQRETQYF.

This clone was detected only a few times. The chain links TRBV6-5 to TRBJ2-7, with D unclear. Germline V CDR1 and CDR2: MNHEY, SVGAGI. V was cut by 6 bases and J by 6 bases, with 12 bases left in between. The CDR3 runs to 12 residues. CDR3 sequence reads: CASSPGFPEQYF. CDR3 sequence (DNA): TGTGCCAGCAGCCCAGGATTTCCCGAGCAGTACTTC.

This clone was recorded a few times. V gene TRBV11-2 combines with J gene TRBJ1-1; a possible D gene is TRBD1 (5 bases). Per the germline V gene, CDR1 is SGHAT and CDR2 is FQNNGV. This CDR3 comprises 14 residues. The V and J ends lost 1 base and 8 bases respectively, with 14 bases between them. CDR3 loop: CASSLVAGSGEAFF. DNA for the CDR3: TGTGCCAGCAGCTTAGTAGCAGGGTCCGGGGAAGCTTTCTTT.

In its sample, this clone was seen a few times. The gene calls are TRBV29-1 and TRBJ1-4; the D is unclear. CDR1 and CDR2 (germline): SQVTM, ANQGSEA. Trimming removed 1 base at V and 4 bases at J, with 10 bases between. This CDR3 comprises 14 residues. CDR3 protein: CSVEVDFGNEKLFF. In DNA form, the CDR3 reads TGCAGCGTTGAAGTGGACTTCGGTAATGAAAAACTGTTTTTT.

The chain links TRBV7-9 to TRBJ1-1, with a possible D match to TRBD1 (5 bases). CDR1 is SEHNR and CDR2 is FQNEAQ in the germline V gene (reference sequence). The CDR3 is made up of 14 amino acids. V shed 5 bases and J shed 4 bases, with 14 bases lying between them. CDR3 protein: CASSARAGGTEAFF. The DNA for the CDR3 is TGTGCCAGCAGCGCCCGGGCGGGGGGCACTGAAGCTTTCTTT.